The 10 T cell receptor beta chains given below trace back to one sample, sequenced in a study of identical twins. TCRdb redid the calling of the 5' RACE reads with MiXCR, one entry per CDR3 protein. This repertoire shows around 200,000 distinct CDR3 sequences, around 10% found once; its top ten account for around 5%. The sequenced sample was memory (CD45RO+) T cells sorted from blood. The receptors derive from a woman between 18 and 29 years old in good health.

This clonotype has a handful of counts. CDR3 in amino acids: CASSPPTGAGNTIYF. The DNA for the CDR3 is TGCGCCAGCAGCCCCCCGACAGGGGCTGGAAACACCATATATTTT. The V call is TRBV5-1, the J call TRBJ1-3; 8 nucleotides line up with TRBD1. The J segment lost 2 bases and the V segment lost 4 bases, leaving 5 bases of the junction unmatched. The CDR3 is made up of 15 amino acids. Germline CDR1 SGHRS, CDR2 YFSETQ.

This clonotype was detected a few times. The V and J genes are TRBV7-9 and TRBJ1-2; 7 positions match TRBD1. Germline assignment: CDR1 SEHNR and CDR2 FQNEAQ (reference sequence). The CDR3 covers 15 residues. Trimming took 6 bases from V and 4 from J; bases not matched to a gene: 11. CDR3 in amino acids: CASSWGDRYSYGYTF. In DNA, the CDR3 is TGTGCCAGCAGTTGGGGGGACAGATATTCCTATGGCTACACCTTC.

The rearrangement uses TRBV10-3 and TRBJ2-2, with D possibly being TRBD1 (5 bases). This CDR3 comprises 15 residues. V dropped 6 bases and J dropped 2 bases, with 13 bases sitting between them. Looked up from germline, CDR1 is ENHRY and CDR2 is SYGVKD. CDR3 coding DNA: TGTGCCATCAGGATGACAGAAGCCAACACCGGGGAGCTGTTTTTT. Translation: CAIRMTEANTGELFF.

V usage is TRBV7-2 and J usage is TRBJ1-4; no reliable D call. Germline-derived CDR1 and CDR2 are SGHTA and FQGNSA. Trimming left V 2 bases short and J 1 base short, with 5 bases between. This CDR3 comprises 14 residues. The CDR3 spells CASSLSLTNEKLFF. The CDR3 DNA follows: TGTGCCAGCAGCTTATCTTTAACTAATGAAAAACTGTTTTTT.

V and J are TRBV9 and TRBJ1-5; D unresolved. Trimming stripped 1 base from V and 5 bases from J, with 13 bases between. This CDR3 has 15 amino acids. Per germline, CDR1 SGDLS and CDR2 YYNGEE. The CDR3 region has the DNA TGTGCCAGCAGCGTACTACCCAACCCCGATCAGCCCCAGCATTTT. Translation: CASSVLPNPDQPQHF.

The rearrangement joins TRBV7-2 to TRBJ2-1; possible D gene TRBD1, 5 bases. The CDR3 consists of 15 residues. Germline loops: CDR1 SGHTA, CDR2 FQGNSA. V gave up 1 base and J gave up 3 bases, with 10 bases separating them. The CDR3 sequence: CASSLGQGLYNEQFF. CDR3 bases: TGTGCCAGCAGCTTAGGTCAGGGTCTCTACAATGAGCAGTTCTTC.

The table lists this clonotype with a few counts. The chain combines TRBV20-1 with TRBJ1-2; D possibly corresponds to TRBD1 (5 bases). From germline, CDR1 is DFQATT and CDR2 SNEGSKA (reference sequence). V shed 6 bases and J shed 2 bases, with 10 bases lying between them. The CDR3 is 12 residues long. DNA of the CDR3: TGCAGTGCCCCGTGGGGCAACTATGGCTACACCTTC. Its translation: CSAPWGNYGYTF.

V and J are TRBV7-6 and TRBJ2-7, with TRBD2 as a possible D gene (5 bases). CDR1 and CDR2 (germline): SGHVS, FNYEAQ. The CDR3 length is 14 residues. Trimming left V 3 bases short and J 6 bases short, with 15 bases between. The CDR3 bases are TGTGCCAGCAGCTTTGGGTTAACTAGAAGCGAGCAGTACTTC. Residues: CASSFGLTRSEQYF.

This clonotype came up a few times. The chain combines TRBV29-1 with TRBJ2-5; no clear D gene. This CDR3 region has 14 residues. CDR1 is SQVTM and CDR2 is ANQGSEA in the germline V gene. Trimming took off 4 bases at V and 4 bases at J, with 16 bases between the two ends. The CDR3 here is CSVGLGYKGETQYF. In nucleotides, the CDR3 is TGCAGCGTTGGGTTGGGCTATAAGGGAGAGACCCAGTACTTC.

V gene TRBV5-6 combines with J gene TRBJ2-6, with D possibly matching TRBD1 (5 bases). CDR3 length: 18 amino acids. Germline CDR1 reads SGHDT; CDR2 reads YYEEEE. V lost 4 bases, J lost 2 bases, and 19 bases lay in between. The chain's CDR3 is CASSQFPQGRTGANVLTF. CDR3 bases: TGTGCCAGCAGCCAATTCCCCCAGGGCAGGACTGGGGCCAACGTCCTGACTTTC.